Here is one T cell receptor (beta chain) with its context. Its cognate antigen has yet to be identified. Qualities for individual bases were not recorded, and no much larger clone is one base off. The record originates from a study of T cells after yellow fever vaccination (dated by TCRdb to about 2019). Regarding the study in general: The SMART-Seq v4 Ultra Low Input RNA kit was used to prepare libraries from fractions with low cell numbers. To track T-cell clones before and after primary and booster YFV17D yellow fever vaccination, bulk TCR alpha and beta repertoires were sequenced longitudinally. Two healthy male donors, one aged 18 to 29 and one aged 30 to 40 years, made up the cohort. Bulk PBMC replicates and cell subsets were isolated from blood drawn at multiple timepoints before and after both primary and secondary immunization. Overall results and qualifications from the work: Compared with the primary T-cell response, the secondary T-cell response was faster but weaker, reaching its peak on day 5 rather than on day 15. Only two donors were included in the study, so the extent to which the findings can be generalized is limited. After the booster, most clones that had expanded after primary vaccination were detected again (about 97% of CD4 and over 75% of CD8), suggesting broad maintenance of memory. Computational filtering was required because FACS-sorted repertoires could contain abundant contaminating clonotypes from the bulk population. A small fraction of clonotypes showed up in both the CD4 and CD8 compartments, probably as a result of convergent recombination.

TCR cDNA was synthesized by 5'RACE template switching, through which a universal primer site and unique molecular identifiers were introduced. Priming for cDNA synthesis came from both the TCR alpha and TCR beta constant segments. Two PCR steps were used to amplify libraries, with sample barcodes and sequencing adapters being added in the second step. Sequencing of the libraries was done on either Illumina HiSeq 2500 (2x100 bp) or NovaSeq (2x150 bp). The authors' pipeline ran thus. MIGEC handled demultiplexing of reads and collapsing into UMI consensus sequences, while MiXCR performed V(D)J alignment. Using edgeR on replicate PBMC samples, clonotypes were called vaccine-responding if FDR was below 0.01 and the log2 fold change was above 5 up to day 15. Each bulk clonotype received a CD4 or CD8 identity based on whether the sequenced CD4 or CD8 repertoire contained that clonotype at higher abundance. The public reads were reprocessed in TCRdb via fastp at Q25 and MiXCR, keeping in-frame beta chains. Rows with a matching CDR3 protein are joined into one entry that keeps the most common DNA and genes. TCRdb's processing, not the study's, gives the V and J calls here. The sample yields 550,000 to 750,000 distinct CDR3 sequences; approximately 12% were counted once. The ten largest account for around 15% of the sample.

The label giving this sample's treatment or condition can be read as: live attenuated yellow fever vaccine strain. At each blood-draw timepoint, two biological replicates of bulk PBMCs were obtained. PBMCs were isolated from peripheral blood using a standard Ficoll-Paque protocol. TriZol was used to extract RNA from bulk PBMCs, CD4 and CD8 fractions, and dextramer-positive and dextramer-negative fractions. V is pared back by 3 bases and J by 12 bases, with 21 bases lying between the germline termini. Counted from cysteine to phenylalanine, this CDR3 has 15 amino acids. The retained sequence is limited to the CDR3, 45 bases, with the frame set at the first base. CDR1 and CDR2, per the germline V gene, are MDHEN and SYDVKM.

The V gene is TRBV28 and the J gene is TRBJ2-1; tentative D gene TRBD2, with 6 bases matching. This clonotype originated in a man aged 25 to 40 who received the YFV17D yellow fever vaccine. This material consisted of PBMCs, taken on the day of the yellow fever booster vaccination. The CDR3 region: CASSFFRDSRMGQFF. The sequenced DNA: TGTGCCAGCAGTTTTTTTCGGGACTCCCGGATGGGGCAGTTCTTC.